The entry that follows covers one T cell receptor beta chain sequence. Its antigen is currently unknown. Libraries were prepared by immunoSEQ multiplex PCR; TCRdb keeps only in-frame clonotypes and omits some of them. The sample yields 150,000 to 200,000 clones, just under 95% seen once. V was cut by 4 bases and J by 3 bases, with 9 bases left in between. CDR1 ENHRY and CDR2 SYGVKD come from the germline V gene. The CDR3 sequence is 13 residues long. This sample is part of a study of T cell responses to AZD1222 COVID-19 vaccine. Looking at the study overall: Second-dose intervals near 4 or 12 weeks were combined. Whole-study results and caveats: Dominant CD4 TCR responses targeted spike regions 160-218 and 743-854. Baseline testing showed seropositivity in only a handful of AZD1222 recipients.

Sample: peripheral blood, taken on day 0 of AZD1222 vaccination. The receptor was derived from an adult in good health. The chain employs TRBV10-3 and TRBJ1-2, with D possibly matching TRBD1 (5 bases). In DNA, the CDR3 is TGTGCCATCAGTGGGGGAGGGGACTATGGCTACACCTTC. Protein: CAISGGGDYGYTF.